These 23 T cell receptor beta chains were sequenced from one sample in a study of blood T cells in healthy people across ages (dated by TCRdb to between 2014 and 2016). The library was produced with 5' RACE. Reads for this sample came from an Illumina HiSeq 2500. A second about 6 to 11 cycle PCR used a sample-barcoded 5' primer and a J-beta primer mix. TCRdb trimmed the raw reads at Q25, called clones with MiXCR and kept productive beta chains. One record per CDR3 amino acid sequence lists the most common genes and DNA. A total of 450,000 to 650,000 distinct CDR3 sequences appear in this sample, around 24% of them only once. Clones ranked in the top ten supply 8.7% of the sample. The same specimen was also included in a second study, on T cells of mothers and their children.

The sequencing sample was made of blood. Receptor source: a boy between 5 and 17 years old in good health.

A few counts support this clonotype. The chain is built from TRBV5-1 and TRBJ1-1; D uncertain. V was clipped by 2 bases and J by 0 bases, with 14 bases between them. The CDR3 is made up of 16 amino acids. Germline CDR1 reads SGHRS; CDR2 reads YFSETQ. The CDR3: CASSLDVGNLNTEAFF. The CDR3 nucleotides read TGCGCCAGCAGCTTAGATGTCGGGAACCTGAACACTGAAGCTTTCTTT.

In its sample, this clonotype was seen a few times. Its ends do not fully match the called genes, so a read error is possible. DNA of the CDR3: TGTGCCAACAGTCCCGCAAGGGACAGCTTCTTCTTC. Encoded protein: CANSPARDSFFF. The chain combines TRBV12-3 or TRBV12-4 with TRBJ2-5, with TRBD1 identical over 7 bases. This CDR3 is built from 12 residues.

This clonotype occurred a few times. V gene TRBV7-3 combines with J gene TRBJ2-5, with 7 nucleotides matching TRBD2. The J call could be wrong; TRBJ2-7 is a better fit for the DNA end. Germline assignment: CDR1 SGHTA and CDR2 FQGTGA. CDR3 length: 15 residues. The CDR3 coding sequence is TGTGCCAGCAGCCTAAACCGGGGGGTCGGGTACGAGCAGTACTTC. It is translated as CASSLNRGVGYEQYF.

The rearrangement joins TRBV4-3 to TRBJ2-5; 7 positions match TRBD1. The J call may be faulty, since TRBJ2-7 better matches the DNA end. The CDR3 sequence is 15 residues long. Germline loops: CDR1 LGHNA, CDR2 YSLEER. DNA for the CDR3: TGCGCCAGCAGCCAGAGGCTTGGGACAGAGTACGAGCAGTACTTC. This sequence encodes CASSQRLGTEYEQYF.

This clonotype was counted only a few times. CDR3 region: CASRGAGDIQYF. DNA of the CDR3: TGTGCCAGCAGGGGGGCAGGAGACATTCAGTACTTC. The V and J genes are TRBV2 and TRBJ2-4, with D possibly TRBD1 on 6 matching bases. Germline CDR1 SNHLY, CDR2 FYNNEI. Deletions cut 6 bases from V and 8 bases from J, with 11 bases between. The CDR3 extends over 12 amino acids.

The chain combines TRBV27 with TRBJ2-7; D is tentatively TRBD1 or TRBD2 (5 bases each). Germline V gene sequence: CDR1 MNHEY, CDR2 SMNVEV (reference sequence). Trimming left V 4 bases short and J 2 bases short, with 15 bases between. This CDR3 contains 15 residues. The CDR3 spells CASSWGTGNTYEQYF. The DNA of the CDR3 is TGTGCCAGCAGTTGGGGGACGGGGAACACCTACGAGCAGTACTTC.

Concerning this clonotype: This sequence may be a read error, since a much larger clone differs from it by one base. This rearrangement joins TRBV28 to TRBJ1-2; D is uncertain. From germline, CDR1 is MDHEN and CDR2 SYDVKM. Trimming removed 11 bases at V and 4 bases at J, with 17 bases between. The CDR3 extends over 13 amino acids. CDR3 DNA: TGTGCCGGCGAGAAGGGAATCGGCTATGGCTACACCTTC. It encodes CAGEKGIGYGYTF.

The V gene is TRBV24-1, the J gene TRBJ2-5; 9 bases map to TRBD1. Germline V lookup: CDR1 KGHDR, CDR2 SFDVKD. The CDR3 loop spans 17 amino acids. Trimming removed 1 base from V and 4 bases from J; junction bases left unmatched: 9. The CDR3 region is CATSDFAPGQGLETQYF. The CDR3 bases are TGTGCCACCAGTGATTTTGCTCCGGGACAGGGTTTAGAGACCCAGTACTTC.

There are a few counts of this clonotype. The chain has TRBV12-5 and TRBJ2-3; TRBD1 agrees at 9 bases. With 2 bases clipped from V and 6 bases from J, the junction kept 12 bases outside the gene matches. CDR3 length: 17 amino acids. Germline lookup yields CDR1 LGHNT and CDR2 FRNRAP. CDR3 in DNA: TGTGCTAGTGGTTTGCTAGACGGACAGGGGCTGTGGGATACGCAGTATTTT. Translation: CASGLLDGQGLWDTQYF.

There are a few counts of this clonotype. The rearrangement links TRBV29-1 to TRBJ2-5; D is ambiguous. The closer fit of TRBJ2-1 to the DNA end suggests the J call may be wrong. This CDR3 contains 11 residues. The germline V gene encodes CDR1 SQVTM and CDR2 ANQGSEA. The CDR3: CSVTDGNEQFF. The CDR3 region has the DNA TGCAGCGTGACGGACGGTAATGAGCAGTTCTTC.

This clonotype turned up a few times. The rearrangement links TRBV6-5 to TRBJ2-7; TRBD1 matches 7 bases. Per the germline V gene, CDR1 is MNHEY and CDR2 is SVGAGI. This CDR3 comprises 15 residues. Trimming cost V 7 bases and J 6 bases; bases outside gene matches: 15. The CDR3 sequence is CASMGSDRLLTEQYF. The CDR3 DNA reads as TGTGCCAGCATGGGTTCGGACAGGTTGCTTACCGAGCAGTACTTC.

A few counts support this clonotype. Compared with germline, one end of the junction differs, possibly owing to a read error. V and J are TRBV24-1 and TRBJ1-5; D gene uncertain. The germline V gene has CDR1 KGHDR and CDR2 SFDVKD. The CDR3 is 15 residues long. The CDR3 sequence is CATSDSRNSNQPQHF. CDR3 coding DNA: TGTGCCACCAGCGATTCGCGGAATAGCAATCAGCCCCAGCATTTT.

This clonotype was detected many times. This chain uses TRBV28 with TRBJ2-5; D uncertain. Germline CDR1 is MDHEN and CDR2 is SYDVKM. The V and J ends lost 2 bases and 3 bases respectively, with 13 bases between them. CDR3 length equals 15 residues. CDR3 sequence: CASSLIRASKETQYF. The CDR3 coding sequence is TGTGCCAGCAGTTTAATAAGGGCTTCCAAAGAGACCCAGTACTTC.

CDR3 nucleotide sequence: TGTGCCAGCAGTCATTATGGACCAGGCCAAGAGACCCAGTACTTC. It translates to CASSHYGPGQETQYF. This chain joins TRBV7-2 and TRBJ2-5; D unclear. The CDR3 runs to 15 residues. Trimming shortened V by 6 bases and J by 1 base, and 15 bases separated the two germline ends. CDR1 is SGHTA and CDR2 is FQGNSA in the germline V gene.

V gene TRBV2 combines with J gene TRBJ2-7, with D unclear. V was pared by 3 bases and J by 12 bases, with 18 bases between. CDR1 is SNHLY and CDR2 is FYNNEI in the germline V gene. The CDR3 totals 13 residues. The DNA for the CDR3 is TGTGCCAGCAGTGACCAGGAAGCCCTGAGGCTGTACTTC. As protein: CASSDQEALRLYF.

The V gene is TRBV30, the J gene TRBJ1-1; D is possibly TRBD1 (5 bases). Germline loops: CDR1 GTSNPN, CDR2 SVGIG (reference sequence). The CDR3 consists of 12 residues. Trimming removed 5 bases at V and 4 bases at J, with 11 bases between. The DNA for the CDR3 is TGTGCCTGGTCCCCAGGGCCCACTGAAGCTTTCTTT. Residues: CAWSPGPTEAFF.

This clonotype came up a few times. The junction departs from the called germline gene at one end, perhaps through a read error. The chain recombines TRBV7-9 with TRBJ1-2, with TRBD1 matching over 7 bases. The CDR3 runs to 18 residues. Germline V gene lookup returns CDR1 SEHNR and CDR2 FQNEAQ (reference sequence). Here the CDR3 reads CASTFRDRSLRANYGYTF. Written as DNA, the CDR3 is TGTGCCAGCACCTTCAGGGACAGATCTTTACGGGCTAATTATGGCTACACCTTC.

J is TRBJ1-6 and V is TRBV6-2 or TRBV6-3; D gene ambiguous. Germline CDR1 and CDR2: MNHEY and SVGEGT. This CDR3 is built from 13 residues. Trimming took off 8 bases at V and 10 bases at J, with 15 bases between the two ends. The CDR3: CASGLSTVSPLHF. CDR3 DNA sequence: TGTGCCAGCGGACTGAGCACGGTCTCACCCCTCCACTTT.

CDR3 DNA: TGTGCCAGCAGTTTCGAGGGCAAAGAGACCCAGTACTTC. The encoded protein is CASSFEGKETQYF. The chain links TRBV28 to TRBJ2-5; weak D call: TRBD2 (5 bases). This CDR3 is built from 13 residues. Germline CDR1 reads MDHEN; CDR2 reads SYDVKM. The germline V and J ends were trimmed by 3 bases and 3 bases, with 8 bases remaining between them.

This clonotype was detected only a few times. The chain is built from TRBV12-3 or TRBV12-4 and TRBJ2-1; 7 bases align to TRBD2. V lost 2 bases to trimming and J lost 4 bases; unmatched junction nucleotides: 14. The length of the CDR3 is 18 residues. The CDR3 DNA sequence: TGTGCCAGCAGTTTAAGATCCCTAGCGGTAGGTGGGTACAATGAGCAGTTCTTC. Protein: CASSLRSLAVGGYNEQFF.

The chain combines TRBV7-2 with TRBJ1-2; 8 bases line up with TRBD1. The CDR3 is made up of 14 amino acids. The ends lost 1 base at V and 4 bases at J; junction bases unmatched: 2. Germline-derived CDR1 and CDR2 are SGHTA and FQGNSA. CDR3 nucleotide sequence: TGTGCCAGCAGCTTAGAACAGGGGGGCTATGGCTACACCTTC. Translation gives CASSLEQGGYGYTF. Using reference TRBV7-2 and TRBJ1-2 for the parts outside the CDR3, the full variable domain is GAGVSQSPSNKVTEKGKDVELRCDPISGHTALYWYRQSLGQGLEFLIYFQGNSAPDKSGLPSDRFSAERTGGSVSTLTIQRTQQEDSAVYLCASSLEQGGYGYTFGSGTRLTVV.

The chain recombines TRBV4-1 with TRBJ2-1, with D uncertain. With 1 base removed from V and 10 bases from J, the gap between germline ends came to 14 bases. This CDR3 comprises 14 residues. The germline gives CDR1 MGHRA, CDR2 YSYEKL. The CDR3 reads CASSQVRSGLEQFF. In DNA, the CDR3 is TGCGCCAGCAGCCAAGTACGGTCCGGATTGGAGCAGTTCTTC.

A single count supports this clonotype. The chain has TRBV27 and TRBJ1-1, with D perhaps matching TRBD1 (5 bases). CDR3 size: 14 residues. CDR1 and CDR2 (germline): MNHEY, SMNVEV (reference sequence). The V gene lost 0 bases and the J gene lost 8 bases, with 13 bases spanning the gap. CDR3 loop: CASSLSTWGAEAFF. As DNA, the CDR3 is TGTGCCAGCAGTTTATCGACCTGGGGCGCCGAAGCTTTCTTT.